This T cell receptor (beta chain) came from a study of long-term antiretroviral therapy in people with HIV (dated by TCRdb to the early 2020s). Regarding the complete study: The earliest samples were collected about a decade before the 2015 WHO recommendation for immediate ART, when ART was typically delayed until CD4 counts fell. Whether ART initiation and durable HIV suppression were associated with changes in peripheral blood TRB repertoire composition and diversity was tested in a retrospective serial study. A total of 150 to 200 cryopreserved PBMC samples came from around 30 adults with confirmed HIV infection and were collected serially over a mean of roughly six years (range 1-12). Of the 30 participants with HIV, approximately twelve were female. No cross-contamination during QIAcube processing was seen in test extractions of a monoclonal T-cell line run alongside 33 polyclonal samples.

Notes on this clone: The antigen this receptor binds is unknown. Base qualities are not recorded, but no much larger clone differs from it by a single base.

The immunoSEQ hsTCRB v3.0 assay was used at survey level resolution to sequence the TRB variable region. A depth of roughly 35,000-50,000 T-cell genomes per sample was targeted for TRB sequencing. TRB libraries were pooled and sequenced on an Illumina MiSeq using a v3 150-cycle kit. The study's own analysis went as follows. Repertoire analysis ran in R within a reproducible Nextflow workflow covering QC, data transformation and analysis. LymphoSeq2, an R package for exploring AIRR-Seq data, was used to implement the custom analyses. A handful of samples yielding fewer than 5000 total TRB sequences were excluded, leaving 188 analyzed HIV repertoires. Among the roughly 200 retained HIV repertoires, 59 were collected before ART initiation and around 130 were collected after ART initiation. Repertoires were downsampled to 5000 TRB nucleotide sequences, with summary statistics averaged over 100 downsampling iterations. The analysis kept only TRB sequences whose CDR3 regions were at least seven amino acids long. Diversity was measured with a Shannon entropy-derived clonality score and the Gini coefficient. In the repertoire networks, any two of the top 5000 CDR3 amino acid sequences were connected whenever the two sequences differed by an edit distance of one. For TRB CDR3 amino acid sequences, antigen specificity groups and MHC restriction were predicted with GLIPH2. Known CMV, EBV, HIV or tissue antigen associations were flagged by matching CDR3 amino acid sequences against VDJdb and McPAS-TCR. Pre-ART, post-ART and control groups were compared with Wilcoxon signed-rank tests and Holm-Bonferroni correction. This is the immuneACCESS table as TCRdb keeps it, with only in-frame sequences that have V and J called. A part of the clones is gone; compared with another copy, unresolved V genes explain less than half, and the rest is unexplained. V, J and clone size derive from that table, while D and trimming were established from the DNA sequence. This sample is represented by about 16,000 clones; just over 85% of them were singletons. The top ten clones comprise over 12% of the sample.

Participants were included only if at least one PBMC sample before ART initiation and at least two post-ART samples were available. Every participant with HIV received treatment in the United States of America. Before DNA extraction, cryopreserved samples of about 0.95-10 million PBMC were thawed and then washed. At the time of the earliest PBMC sample for each participant with HIV, ages ranged from about 20 to 55 years. Per participant, PBMC samples came from 1-4 timepoints prior to ART initiation and 2-8 timepoints following ART initiation, for a median of 7 samples. For every participant, serial HIV viral load, CD4+ T-cell count, ART history and demographic data were obtained. Genomic DNA was extracted from unsorted PBMC with a Qiagen kit on a QIAcube, processed in batches of 12 samples. The CDR3 has 16 amino acids, counting the end cysteine and phenylalanine. Only CDR3 DNA remains: 48 bases, in frame from the first base. Ends trimmed: V by 3 bases, J by 3 bases; bases unmatched to a gene: 10. CDR1 and CDR2 were assigned from the germline V gene as SGHDN and FVKESK.

General findings and caveats noted by the study authors: ART initiation was associated with a significant increase in TRB diversity, but diversity stayed significantly below transplant donor controls even after long-term ART. CDR3 length ranges in HIV repertoires were narrower than in controls, and network structure suggested an antigen-experienced repertoire with only a slight naive shift after ART. Because cell numbers in pre-ART samples were limited, unsorted PBMC were profiled instead of sorted CD4+ and CD8+ T cells. Inferences about post-ART repertoire changes were limited because no data were available on ART adherence, viral resistance or therapy changes. Expanded TRB clones identified before ART initiation dominated the repertoire across all time points, though the dominance fluctuated and decreased in many PLHIV after ART. Owing to limited PBMC availability, only the TCR beta chain was sequenced, without alpha chain pairing. The samples were dated from about 2004 to 2017, and the ART regimens that were used may be less effective than current ART regimens.

The sequence was obtained from a woman in her 30s with HIV. Specimen: unsorted PBMCs, collected around 2.3 years before starting antiretroviral therapy. This chain is built from TRBV14 and TRBJ1-2; TRBD1 fits 7 bases in the junction. The CDR3 protein sequence reads: CASSQYTGTAYYGYTF. The nucleotide sequence is given as TGTGCCAGCAGCCAGTACACCGGGACAGCATACTATGGCTACACCTTC. Supplemented by the reference TRBV14 and TRBJ1-2 proteins around the CDR3, the complete variable domain is EAGVTQFPSHSVIEKGQTVTLRCDPISGHDNLYWYRRVMGKEIKFLLHFVKESKQDESGMPNNRFLAERTGGTYSTLKVQPAELEDSGVYFCASSQYTGTAYYGYTFGSGTRLTVV.